The 27 T cell receptor beta chains below all came from one sample that was sequenced in a study of vaccination and CD4 T cells after COVID-19. The study sequenced cultured CD4+ T cell DNA using the Oncomine TCR Beta short-read assay. TCRdb independently ran MiXCR on the PCR reads; one entry per CDR3 protein. The table has about 28,000 distinct CDR3 sequences, about two thirds seen once; the top ten hold roughly a sixth. Treatment indicated: roughly 11-day PBMC culture with coronavirus spike peptide pools or control peptides (ViraFEST assay). Which antigens these TCRs recognize remains unknown. The sample in question was CD4+ T cells from blood, cultured in vitro, obtained after SARS-CoV-2 vaccination. The source of these receptors is a human donor who received a COVID-19 vaccine.

The J gene is TRBJ1-2, the V gene TRBV5-4; TRBD1 matches 7 bases. This CDR3 comprises 17 residues. The V and J ends lost 2 bases and 3 bases, in that order; junction bases with no gene match: 13. Germline V gene data show CDR1 as SGHNT and CDR2 as YYREEE (reference sequence). The CDR3 loop is CASSFRGGRGGYYGYTF. The CDR3 DNA follows: TGTGCCAGCAGCTTCAGGGGGGGAAGAGGAGGGTACTATGGCTACACCTTC. Based on the CDR3 plus reference TRBV5-4 and TRBJ1-2, the full variable domain is ETGVTQSPTHLIKTRGQQVTLRCSSQSGHNTVSWYQQALGQGPQFIFQYYREEENGRGNFPPRFSGLQFPNYSSELNVNALELDDSALYLCASSFRGGRGGYYGYTFGSGTRLTVV.

This clonotype has a single count. The chain joins TRBV5-1 to TRBJ2-6; tentative D call: TRBD2 (7 bases). Trimming pared 4 bases from V and 2 bases from J, leaving 10 bases between. The length of the CDR3 is 15 residues. The germline CDR1 and CDR2 sequences are SGHRS and YFSETQ. The CDR3 loop is CASSIGGPGANVLTF. The CDR3 DNA follows: TGCGCCAGCAGCATCGGGGGGCCTGGGGCCAACGTCCTGACTTTC.

The chain joins TRBV2 to TRBJ1-6; the D gene is possibly TRBD1 (5 bases). The V end was cut by 5 bases, the J end by 1 base, with 15 bases between. The CDR3 is made up of 17 amino acids. Per germline, CDR1 SNHLY and CDR2 FYNNEI. CDR3 amino acids: CASSNQIRVSYNSPLHF. DNA of the CDR3: TGTGCCAGCAGTAACCAAATCAGGGTTTCCTATAATTCACCCCTCCACTTT.

The gene calls are TRBV30 and TRBJ2-2; weak D call: TRBD2 (5 bases). The CDR3 sequence is 13 residues long. V was pared by 3 bases and J by 6 bases, with 11 bases between. Per the germline V gene, CDR1 is GTSNPN and CDR2 is SVGIG (reference sequence). In DNA, the CDR3 is TGTGCCTGGAGGGGAATGGGAGCCGGGGAGCTGTTTTTT. It translates to CAWRGMGAGELFF.

The gene calls are TRBV18 and TRBJ1-5; TRBD1 might be the D (5 bases). Per germline, CDR1 KGHSH and CDR2 LQKENI. V gave up 1 base and J gave up 8 bases, with 12 bases separating them. The CDR3 spans 14 residues. The CDR3 here is CASSPLGRAEPQHF. DNA of the CDR3: TGTGCCAGCTCACCACTTGGCAGGGCTGAGCCCCAGCATTTT.

The chain couples TRBV19 to TRBJ1-2; possibly TRBD1 for D (6 bases). The CDR3 sequence is 14 residues long. The germline V gene encodes CDR1 LNHDA and CDR2 SQIVND (reference sequence). V dropped 7 bases and J dropped 8 bases, with 20 bases sitting between them. DNA for the CDR3: TGTGCCAGTACCACGCGGGGGCTTGGTGCCGGCTACACCTTC. Its protein is CASTTRGLGAGYTF.

The J gene is TRBJ2-3, the V gene TRBV20-1, with a weak D call TRBD2 (7 bases). Germline values: CDR1 DFQATT, CDR2 SNEGSKA (reference sequence). The CDR3 has 15 amino acids. V was pared by 4 bases and J by 2 bases, with 16 bases between. The CDR3 region is CSAKGGASVTDTQYF. The DNA of the CDR3 is TGCAGTGCTAAGGGGGGGGCAAGTGTCACAGATACGCAGTATTTT.

The rearrangement joins TRBV6-5 to TRBJ2-3; D gene uncertain. Trimming took 2 bases from V and 0 from J, leaving 6 bases between them. The germline CDR1 and CDR2 sequences are MNHEY and SVGAGI. The CDR3 consists of 14 residues. CDR3 loop: CASSYRVSTDTQYF. The DNA of the CDR3 is TGTGCCAGCAGTTACAGAGTTAGCACAGATACGCAGTATTTT.

This clonotype has a handful of counts. This rearrangement joins TRBV6-1 to TRBJ2-7; D gene uncertain. Germline lookup yields CDR1 MNHNS and CDR2 SASEGT. This CDR3 is built from 12 residues. The germline V and J ends were trimmed by 3 bases and 6 bases, with 9 bases remaining between them. In DNA form, the CDR3 reads TGTGCCAGCAGTGACAGCTTCTCCGAGCAGTACTTC. Protein product: CASSDSFSEQYF.

This clonotype was picked up a small number of times. The rearrangement links TRBV19 to TRBJ1-1; TRBD1 matches at 7 bases. Looked up from germline, CDR1 is LNHDA and CDR2 is SQIVND (reference sequence). The CDR3 is made up of 13 amino acids. V lost 7 bases and J lost 0; bases outside the gene matches: 2. CDR3 nucleotides: TGTGCCAGTAATGACAGGGTGAACACTGAAGCTTTCTTT. Translating it yields CASNDRVNTEAFF.

J is TRBJ1-4 and V is TRBV5-4; the D gene is possibly TRBD1 (5 bases). Trimming cost V 4 bases and J 0 bases, with 13 bases left between them. Germline CDR1 and CDR2: SGHNT and YYREEE (reference sequence). The CDR3 contains 16 residues. CDR3 nucleotide sequence: TGTGCCAGCAGCACGGGGACGACAGCAACTAATGAAAAACTGTTTTTT. Protein product: CASSTGTTATNEKLFF.

DNA of the CDR3: TGTGCCAGCAGTTTCACGGGACAGATGAACTATGGCTACACCTTC. Translation gives CASSFTGQMNYGYTF. V is TRBV28 and J is TRBJ1-2, with 7 bases matching TRBD1. CDR1 and CDR2 from the germline V gene are MDHEN and SYDVKM. The J segment lost 2 bases and the V segment lost 3 bases, leaving 6 bases of the junction unmatched. The CDR3 has 15 residues.

The chain has TRBV24-1 and TRBJ1-2; TRBD1 aligns across 9 bases. The trim removed 4 bases at V and 8 bases at J, leaving 13 bases unmatched. Germline CDR1 is KGHDR and CDR2 is SFDVKD. CDR3 length: 16 amino acids. CDR3 region: CATSEAGTGYLRGYTF. The CDR3 DNA sequence: TGTGCCACCAGTGAAGCCGGGACAGGGTATCTGAGGGGCTACACCTTC.

The table lists this clonotype with a few counts. V is TRBV6-2 or TRBV6-3 and J is TRBJ2-3; D could derive from TRBD1 or TRBD2 (5 bases each). V lost 4 bases and J lost 0, with 17 bases in between. The CDR3 length is 17 residues. The germline CDR1 and CDR2 sequences are MNHEY and SVGEGT. CDR3 amino acids: CASSSGRGHRSTDTQYF. CDR3 in DNA: TGTGCCAGCAGTTCAGGTCGGGGCCACCGCAGCACAGATACGCAGTATTTT.

The chain uses TRBV20-1 and TRBJ1-1; D unclear. The CDR3 consists of 13 residues. V was trimmed by 3 bases and J by 5 bases, leaving 13 bases between them. CDR1 and CDR2 from the germline V gene are DFQATT and SNEGSKA (reference sequence). The CDR3: CSASRWAQTEAFF. Written as DNA, the CDR3 is TGCAGTGCTAGTCGCTGGGCGCAAACTGAAGCTTTCTTT.

In the case of this clonotype: A read error may explain this, as a much larger clone is one base away. This sequence joins TRBV5-4 and TRBJ1-1; TRBD1 is a possible D gene (6 bases). The CDR3 is 13 residues long. From germline, CDR1 is SGHNT and CDR2 YYREEE (reference sequence). The CDR3 reads CASMTGANTKAFF. The CDR3 coding sequence is TGTGCCAGCATGACAGGAGCCAACACTAAAGCTTTCTTT.

The chain is built from TRBV7-9 and TRBJ2-3; 7 positions agree with TRBD2. The CDR3 has 15 amino acids. Germline V gene lookup returns CDR1 SEHNR and CDR2 FQNEAQ (reference sequence). V shed 1 base, J shed 2 bases, and the junction held 3 bases outside the gene matches. DNA of the CDR3: TGTGCCAGCAGCTTAGGGGCGGGGGACACAGATACGCAGTATTTT. Amino acid sequence: CASSLGAGDTDTQYF. Using reference TRBV7-9 and TRBJ2-3 for the parts outside the CDR3, the full variable domain is DTGVSQNPRHKITKRGQNVTFRCDPISEHNRLYWYRQTLGQGPEFLTYFQNEAQLEKSRLLSDRFSAERPKGSFSTLEIQRTEQGDSAMYLCASSLGAGDTDTQYFGPGTRLTVL.

The V gene is TRBV7-9, the J gene TRBJ2-5, with 9 positions matching TRBD1. J gave up 7 bases and V 4 bases, and 7 bases lay outside the gene matches. Germline assignment: CDR1 SEHNR and CDR2 FQNEAQ (reference sequence). This CDR3 has 14 amino acids. The DNA of the CDR3 is TGTGCCAGCAGCTGGGGACAGGGTCTAGGGACCCAGTACTTC. Translation: CASSWGQGLGTQYF.

The chain uses TRBV27 and TRBJ2-7, with D maybe TRBD1 (6 bases). The CDR3 runs 16 residues. CDR1 is MNHEY and CDR2 is SMNVEV in the germline V gene (reference sequence). V lost 3 bases and J 2 bases, leaving 17 bases between the germline ends. The CDR3 coding sequence is TGTGCCAGCAGTTTTTCCCCAGGGGTCCCACCCTACGAGCAGTACTTC. Translation gives CASSFSPGVPPYEQYF.

The V call is TRBV11-3, the J call TRBJ2-1, with no clear D. Germline V gene data show CDR1 as SGHNT and CDR2 as YENEEA. V lost 6 bases to trimming and J lost 0 bases, with 6 bases between them. The CDR3 is 13 amino acids. The CDR3 DNA follows: TGTGCCAGCAGGGGATTCTCCTACAATGAGCAGTTCTTC. This translates into CASRGFSYNEQFF.

The rearrangement uses TRBV19 and TRBJ1-6; 7 bases align to TRBD1. The CDR3 loop spans 13 amino acids. J gave up 8 bases and V 5 bases, and 3 bases lay outside the gene matches. The germline V gene has CDR1 LNHDA and CDR2 SQIVND (reference sequence). The chain's CDR3 is CASSQGVDSPLHF. The CDR3 nucleotides are TGTGCCAGTAGTCAGGGGGTGGATTCACCCCTCCACTTT.

This clonotype was counted only a few times. The CDR3 loop is CASSLGTRDRTFFALHF. In nucleotides, the CDR3 is TGCGCCAGCAGCTTGGGTACCCGGGACAGGACTTTTTTCGCCCTCCACTTT. This chain links TRBV5-1 with TRBJ1-6; 8 bases fit TRBD1. Trimming took 0 bases from V and 14 from J; bases not matched to a gene: 16. The germline gives CDR1 SGHRS, CDR2 YFSETQ. The CDR3 consists of 17 residues. Using reference TRBV5-1 and TRBJ1-6 for the parts outside the CDR3, the full variable domain is KAGVTQTPRYLIKTRGQQVTLSCSPISGHRSVSWYQQTPGQGLQFLFEYFSETQRNKGNFPGRFSGRQFSNSRSEMNVSTLELGDSALYLCASSLGTRDRTFFALHFGNGTRLTVT.

In its sample, this clonotype was seen a few times. This chain links TRBV6-1 with TRBJ1-5; D call uncertain. V lost 2 bases, J lost 0 bases, and 8 bases lay in between. The CDR3 covers 15 residues. CDR1 is MNHNS, CDR2 SASEGT, per germline. CDR3 region: CASSEIGLSNQPQHF. For the CDR3, the DNA is TGTGCCAGCAGTGAAATAGGGCTTAGCAATCAGCCCCAGCATTTT.

V is TRBV5-4 and J is TRBJ1-2; perhaps TRBD1 as D (5 bases). CDR1 SGHNT and CDR2 YYREEE come from the germline V gene (reference sequence). The CDR3 length is 16 residues. Trimming removed 1 base at V and 5 bases at J, with 18 bases between. The CDR3 sequence is CASSLPPYDRGYGYTF. Here the CDR3 DNA reads TGTGCCAGCAGCTTGCCCCCATACGACCGGGGGTATGGCTACACCTTC. Using reference TRBV5-4 and TRBJ1-2 for the parts outside the CDR3, the full variable domain is ETGVTQSPTHLIKTRGQQVTLRCSSQSGHNTVSWYQQALGQGPQFIFQYYREEENGRGNFPPRFSGLQFPNYSSELNVNALELDDSALYLCASSLPPYDRGYGYTFGSGTRLTVV.

The chain is built from TRBV2 and TRBJ1-2, with D unresolved. The V end was cut by 8 bases, the J end by 4 bases, with 11 bases between. CDR1 is SNHLY and CDR2 is FYNNEI in the germline V gene. This CDR3 comprises 12 residues. The CDR3 reads CASEEGSYGYTF. The CDR3 DNA reads TGTGCCAGCGAGGAGGGTAGCTATGGCTACACCTTC.

The V and J genes are TRBV6-2 or TRBV6-3 and TRBJ1-2; TRBD1 is a possible D gene (6 bases). CDR3 length equals 19 residues. Trimming pared 2 bases from V and 0 bases from J, leaving 22 bases between. Germline CDR1 and CDR2: MNHEY and SVGEGT. The CDR3 sequence: CASSYPTIADRPANYGYTF. The CDR3 bases are TGTGCCAGCAGTTACCCGACCATCGCGGACAGACCTGCTAACTATGGCTACACCTTC.

This clonotype has only one observation. The chain carries TRBV20-1 and TRBJ2-1; 14 positions match TRBD2. From germline, CDR1 is DFQATT and CDR2 SNEGSKA (reference sequence). The CDR3 loop spans 20 amino acids. The junction had 17 bases not matched to a gene; V was cut back by 3 bases and J by 4 bases. CDR3 nucleotide sequence: TGCAGTGCTAGCCTTATCTTGACTAGCGGGGGGGTCGAGGGGTACAATGAGCAGTTCTTC. The encoded protein is CSASLILTSGGVEGYNEQFF.